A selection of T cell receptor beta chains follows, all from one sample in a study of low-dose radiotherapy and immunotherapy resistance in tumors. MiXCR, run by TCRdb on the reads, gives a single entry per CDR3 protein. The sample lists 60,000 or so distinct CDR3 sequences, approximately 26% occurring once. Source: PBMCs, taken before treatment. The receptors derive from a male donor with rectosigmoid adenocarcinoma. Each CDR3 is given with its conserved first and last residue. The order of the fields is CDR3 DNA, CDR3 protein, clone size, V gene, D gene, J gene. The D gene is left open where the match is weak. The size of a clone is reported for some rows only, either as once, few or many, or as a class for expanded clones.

TGTGCCACTGCCAAACCCGGGGCCAACGTCCTGACTTTC	CATAKPGANVLTF	many	TRBV24-1	-	TRBJ2-6
TGTGCCAGCAGCAAAGGACTAGCGGAGCGCGCTGAGCAGTACTTC	CASSKGLAERAEQYF	many	TRBV9	TRBD2	TRBJ2-7
TGTGCCAGCAGAAAAATAGGGGACACGGATTCACCCCTCCACTTT	CASRKIGDTDSPLHF	medium-sized	TRBV6-2/TRBV6-3	-	TRBJ1-6
TGTGCCACCAGCAGAGATCGTCCAGGGGGCGATGGCTACACCTTC	CATSRDRPGGDGYTF	-	TRBV15	TRBD1	TRBJ1-2
TGTGCCAGCAGTTTTGAGGGGGGAAGCACTGAAGCTTTCTTT	CASSFEGGSTEAFF	-	TRBV27	-	TRBJ1-1
TGCGCCAGCAGCCAAGAGCCAGGGTGGGCAGATACGCAGTATTTT	CASSQEPGWADTQYF	many	TRBV4-1	-	TRBJ2-3
TGTGCCAGCAGCTTAGGGAGGACCCCTGAAAAACTGTTTTTT	CASSLGRTPEKLFF	medium-sized	TRBV7-2	-	TRBJ1-4
TGTGCCAGCAGTTTCGAGGACAGGGGCCACAATGAGCAGTTCTTC	CASSFEDRGHNEQFF	-	TRBV28	TRBD1	TRBJ2-1
TGTGCCAGCAGTGAACGGGACCCAGGGTGGACTGAAGCTTTCTTT	CASSERDPGWTEAFF	many	TRBV6-2/TRBV6-3	-	TRBJ1-1
TGCAGTGCTAGACCCCTGGGGGCCAACGTCCTGACTTTC	CSARPLGANVLTF	many	TRBV20-1	-	TRBJ2-6
TGTGCCAGCAGTTTGTACAGGGTATATAGCAATCAGCCCCAGCATTTT	CASSLYRVYSNQPQHF	many	TRBV28	-	TRBJ1-5
TGCAGCGTTAAAATCCGGGGAGATACGCAGTATTTT	CSVKIRGDTQYF	many	TRBV29-1	-	TRBJ2-3
TGTGCCAGTGGCCGCAGGGGGACAGATACGCAGTATTTT	CASGRRGTDTQYF	many	TRBV19	TRBD1	TRBJ2-3
TGCGCCAGCAGAATCGCGGCGAACACCGGGGAGCTGTTTTTT	CASRIAANTGELFF	many	TRBV5-1	-	TRBJ2-2
TGCAGTGCCTTAGGGGGAGAAGGGGTATCTGAAAAACTGTTTTTT	CSALGGEGVSEKLFF	many	TRBV20-1	-	TRBJ1-4
TGTGCCAGCAGTTTAGCGGTTAAAGGGCGACCCTACGGGGAGCTGTTTTTT	CASSLAVKGRPYGELFF	many	TRBV27	-	TRBJ2-2
TGTGCCAGCAGCGTCGGGAGTCGATACAATGAGCAGTTCTTC	CASSVGSRYNEQFF	many	TRBV7-6	-	TRBJ2-1
TGTGCCAGCAGTTTCGCGGGAATGTCGGAAGAGCAGTACTTC	CASSFAGMSEEQYF	few	TRBV27	-	TRBJ2-7
TGTGCCAGCAGCCCCGAAGCGAGCGGCAATGAGCAGTTCTTC	CASSPEASGNEQFF	many	TRBV4-2	-	TRBJ2-1
TGTGCCACCTCTGGCGGGCCAGAGGGTTCACCCCTCCACTTT	CATSGGPEGSPLHF	many	TRBV7-9	-	TRBJ1-6
TGCGCCAGCAGCTTGTTTCTGGGGGGCGCAGGGGGAGGGGGCACTGAAGCTTTCTTT	CASSLFLGGAGGGGTEAFF	many	TRBV5-1	TRBD1	TRBJ1-1
TGCAGTGCGGACCGGGACAGGGGTCCCTACGAGCAGTACTTC	CSADRDRGPYEQYF	many	TRBV20-1	TRBD1	TRBJ2-7
TGCAGCGTCACGGGACAGGTCTGGTACGAGCAGTACTTC	CSVTGQVWYEQYF	-	TRBV29-1	TRBD1	TRBJ2-7
TGCAGTGCTAGAGATCGAATGGAACCCTACGAGCAGTACTTC	CSARDRMEPYEQYF	many	TRBV20-1	-	TRBJ2-7
TGTGCCAGCAGCTTAGTGGGGCGAGAGCAGTACTTC	CASSLVGREQYF	many	TRBV7-2	-	TRBJ2-7
TGTGCCAGCAGCCTATATTCGGGACAGGGGAACTATGGCTACACCTTC	CASSLYSGQGNYGYTF	-	TRBV28	TRBD1	TRBJ1-2
TGTGCCAGCAGCCTCGGGTCGCGCAGGGCCGGAAACACCATATATTTT	CASSLGSRRAGNTIYF	many	TRBV7-8	-	TRBJ1-3
TGCAGTGCTGGCGGTCCAGCGGGAGCCCACGAGCAGTACTTC	CSAGGPAGAHEQYF	many	TRBV20-1	TRBD2	TRBJ2-7